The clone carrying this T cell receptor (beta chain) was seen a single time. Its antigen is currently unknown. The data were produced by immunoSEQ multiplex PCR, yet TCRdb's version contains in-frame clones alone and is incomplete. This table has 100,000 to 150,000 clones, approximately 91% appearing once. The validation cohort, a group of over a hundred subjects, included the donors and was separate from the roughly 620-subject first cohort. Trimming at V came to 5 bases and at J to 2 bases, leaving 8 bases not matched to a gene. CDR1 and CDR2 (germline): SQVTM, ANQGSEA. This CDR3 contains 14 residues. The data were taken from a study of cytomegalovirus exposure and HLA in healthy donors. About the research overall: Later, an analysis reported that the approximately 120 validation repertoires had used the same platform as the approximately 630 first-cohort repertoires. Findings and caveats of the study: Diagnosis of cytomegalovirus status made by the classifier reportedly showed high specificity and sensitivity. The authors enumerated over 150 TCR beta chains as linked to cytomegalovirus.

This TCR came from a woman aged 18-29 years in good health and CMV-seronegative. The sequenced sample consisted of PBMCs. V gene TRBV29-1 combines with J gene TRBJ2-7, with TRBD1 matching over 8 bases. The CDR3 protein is CSVKSWTGTYEQYF. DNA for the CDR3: TGCAGCGTTAAATCTTGGACAGGGACCTACGAGCAGTACTTC.